These 25 T cell receptor beta chains were all obtained from the same sample, sequenced in a study of OX40 agonist ivuxolimab in advanced cancers. This table comes from immunoSEQ multiplex PCR, and its TCRdb copy is limited to in-frame clones, with some not included. The sample lists around 56,000 clones; 86% were seen once. The material was CD4+ or CD8+ T cells sorted from blood, obtained in a trial of the OX40 agonist ivuxolimab. The receptors were sampled from an adult with an advanced solid tumor such as melanoma, head and neck, liver or kidney cancer.

This clone was counted once. This chain joins TRBV11-2 and TRBJ2-3, with TRBD2 matching over 8 bases. After removal of 3 bases from V and 2 bases from J, the junction contained 4 bases not matched to a gene. CDR1 and CDR2 (germline): SGHAT, FQNNGV. There are 15 residues in the CDR3. The CDR3 reads CASSFVTSATDTQYF. In nucleotides, the CDR3 is TGTGCCAGCAGCTTCGTGACTAGCGCCACAGATACGCAGTATTTT.

The rearrangement joins TRBV27 to TRBJ2-1, with D unresolved. V lost 7 bases to trimming and J lost 3 bases, with 13 bases between them. The CDR3 has 14 residues. Germline V gene data show CDR1 as MNHEY and CDR2 as SMNVEV (reference sequence). The CDR3 bases are TGTGCCAGCACCCCCCCGGGCCGCTACAATGAGCAGTTCTTC. Translating gives CASTPPGRYNEQFF.

This rearrangement joins TRBV25-1 to TRBJ1-5; 7 bases are a match to TRBD1. V shed 2 bases and J 1 base; nucleotides not matched to a gene: 5. The CDR3 has 16 amino acids. Germline CDR1 is MGHDK and CDR2 is SYGVNS. This CDR3 is CASSEQGGMSNQPQHF. CDR3 sequence (DNA): TGTGCCAGCAGTGAACAGGGGGGGATGAGCAATCAGCCCCAGCATTTT.

The chain employs TRBV5-4 and TRBJ1-5; 11 positions match TRBD1. The V and J ends lost 4 bases and 6 bases, in that order; junction bases with no gene match: 6. This CDR3 is 15 amino acids long. Per the germline V gene, CDR1 is SGHNT and CDR2 is YYREEE (reference sequence). DNA for the CDR3: TGTGCCAGCAGCCCCGGACAGGGGGCAGGTCAGCCCCAGCATTTT. Its translation is CASSPGQGAGQPQHF.

The chain uses TRBV6-1 and TRBJ2-7; no definite D call. Per the germline V gene, CDR1 is MNHNS and CDR2 is SASEGT. Trimming stripped 3 bases from V and 3 bases from J, with 12 bases between. The CDR3 length is 14 residues. The CDR3 reads CASSDLSLRYEQYF. The DNA of the CDR3 is TGTGCCAGCAGTGATTTATCTCTACGCTACGAGCAGTACTTC.

J is TRBJ2-5 and V is TRBV7-9, with D unclear. Trimming left V 1 base short and J 3 bases short, with 12 bases between. The CDR3 has 15 residues. CDR1 is SEHNR and CDR2 is FQNEAQ in the germline V gene (reference sequence). The CDR3 protein is CASSLGVAQKETQYF. The CDR3 DNA sequence: TGTGCCAGCAGCTTAGGGGTTGCACAGAAAGAGACCCAGTACTTC.

The V call is TRBV2, the J call TRBJ1-2, with TRBD1 as a possible D gene (5 bases). V lost 5 bases to trimming and J lost 10 bases, with 23 bases between them. The CDR3 is 15 residues long. Per germline, CDR1 SNHLY and CDR2 FYNNEI. The CDR3 sequence: CASSTGLRGLSLYTF. DNA for the CDR3: TGTGCCAGCAGTACAGGACTCCGGGGCCTCAGTCTCTACACCTTC.

Only one count was recorded for this clone. This chain connects TRBV9 to TRBJ2-7; D is unclear. CDR3 length: 16 residues. Germline V gene lookup returns CDR1 SGDLS and CDR2 YYNGEE. V lost 0 bases and J lost 3, with 16 bases in between. CDR3 loop: CASSVGVLGSGYEQYF. CDR3 bases: TGTGCCAGCAGCGTAGGGGTTTTAGGGTCAGGCTACGAGCAGTACTTC.

The gene calls are TRBV28 and TRBJ2-7; possibly TRBD1 for D (5 bases). CDR3 length: 14 residues. With 6 bases removed from V and 3 bases from J, the gap between germline ends came to 15 bases. Germline V gene data show CDR1 as MDHEN and CDR2 as SYDVKM. The CDR3 DNA sequence: TGTGCCAGCAGCTCTTACCCCCAGGGCTACGAGCAGTACTTC. It codes for CASSSYPQGYEQYF. Using reference TRBV28 and TRBJ2-7 for the parts outside the CDR3, the full variable domain is DVKVTQSSRYLVKRTGEKVFLECVQDMDHENMFWYRQDPGLGLRLIYFSYDVKMKEKGDIPEGYSVSREKKERFSLILESASTNQTSMYLCASSSYPQGYEQYFGPGTRLTVT.

The J gene is TRBJ2-1, the V gene TRBV9; unclear D gene. Germline CDR1 reads SGDLS; CDR2 reads YYNGEE. The CDR3 has 15 amino acids. V gave up 0 bases and J gave up 2 bases, with 9 bases separating them. This CDR3 reads CASSVASDPYNEQFF. Here the CDR3 DNA reads TGTGCCAGCAGCGTAGCGAGCGACCCCTACAATGAGCAGTTCTTC.

The chain has TRBV11-3 and TRBJ2-7, with 10 bases identical to TRBD1. V gave up 5 bases and J gave up 7 bases; unmatched junction bases: 2. Germline CDR1 SGHNT, CDR2 YENEEA. This CDR3 spans 12 amino acids. The CDR3 protein is CASSDRGPEQYF. As DNA, the CDR3 is TGTGCCAGCAGCGACAGGGGGCCGGAGCAGTACTTC.

J is TRBJ2-7 and V is TRBV11-2; D is unresolved. This CDR3 is 16 amino acids long. The ends were cut back, 5 bases at V and 1 base at J, with 18 bases in the middle. Germline CDR1 reads SGHAT; CDR2 reads FQNNGV. The CDR3 loop is CASSRSVGVESYEQYF. Written as DNA, the CDR3 is TGTGCCAGCAGCCGATCCGTTGGGGTAGAATCCTACGAGCAGTACTTC.

The V gene is TRBV11-3, the J gene TRBJ2-7, with a possible D match to TRBD1 (6 bases). Trimming took off 1 base at V and 2 bases at J, with 6 bases between the two ends. The CDR3 sequence is 13 residues long. Germline CDR1 is SGHNT and CDR2 is YENEEA. CDR3 DNA sequence: TGTGCCAGCAGCTTAGGGGGGCCCTACGAGCAGTACTTC. This sequence encodes CASSLGGPYEQYF.

The V and J genes are TRBV19 and TRBJ1-1; D not certain. This CDR3 is built from 15 residues. The germline V gene has CDR1 LNHDA and CDR2 SQIVND (reference sequence). The V and J ends lost 4 bases and 3 bases respectively, with 15 bases between them. CDR3 sequence: CASSTSSDADTEAFF. The CDR3 DNA follows: TGTGCCAGTAGTACCAGCAGTGACGCGGACACTGAAGCTTTCTTT.

The gene calls are TRBV6-1 and TRBJ2-1; 12 positions match TRBD2. Trimming cost V 7 bases and J 4 bases; bases outside gene matches: 2. Germline lookup yields CDR1 MNHNS and CDR2 SASEGT. The CDR3 sequence is 14 residues long. The DNA for the CDR3 is TGTGCCAGCATTCTAGCGGGAGGGTACAATGAGCAGTTCTTC. Its protein is CASILAGGYNEQFF.

This rearrangement joins TRBV28 to TRBJ2-7, with D perhaps TRBD1 (6 bases). Germline V gene lookup returns CDR1 MDHEN and CDR2 SYDVKM. The ends were cut back, 5 bases at V and 0 bases at J, with 20 bases in the middle. The CDR3 has 17 residues. CDR3 in amino acids: CASSAYRVGVDSYEQYF. CDR3 bases: TGTGCCAGCAGTGCGTACAGGGTGGGGGTAGACTCCTACGAGCAGTACTTC. Together with reference TRBV28 and TRBJ2-7, the CDR3 gives the full variable domain: DVKVTQSSRYLVKRTGEKVFLECVQDMDHENMFWYRQDPGLGLRLIYFSYDVKMKEKGDIPEGYSVSREKKERFSLILESASTNQTSMYLCASSAYRVGVDSYEQYFGPGTRLTVT.

The CDR3 DNA follows: TGTGCCAGCAGCCGCCGGTACTCTTCCCAAGAGACCCAGTACTTC. It is translated as CASSRRYSSQETQYF. V is TRBV6-5 and J is TRBJ2-5; D is unresolved. CDR1 is MNHEY and CDR2 is SVGAGI in the germline V gene. V gave up 6 bases and J gave up 1 base, with 15 bases separating them. The CDR3 runs 15 residues.

This clone was counted once. This rearrangement joins TRBV29-1 to TRBJ2-6, with TRBD1 identical over 8 bases. Trimming removed 4 bases from V and 2 bases from J; junction bases left unmatched: 7. This CDR3 spans 16 amino acids. CDR1 is SQVTM, CDR2 ANQGSEA, per germline. The CDR3 region is CSVGGDRWTGANVLTF. The CDR3 bases are TGCAGCGTTGGGGGGGACAGGTGGACTGGGGCCAACGTCCTGACTTTC.

The chain is built from TRBV7-9 and TRBJ1-4; TRBD1 might be the D (6 bases). The CDR3 is made up of 17 amino acids. The germline CDR1 and CDR2 sequences are SEHNR and FQNEAQ (reference sequence). V lost 4 bases and J lost 7, with 22 bases in between. Written as DNA, the CDR3 is TGTGCCAGCAGCTCACCACCGGTGGGGGGCGGAAGTGAAAAACTGTTTTTT. Translated, it gives CASSSPPVGGGSEKLFF. Complete variable domain (other parts from reference TRBV7-9 and TRBJ1-4): DTGVSQNPRHKITKRGQNVTFRCDPISEHNRLYWYRQTLGQGPEFLTYFQNEAQLEKSRLLSDRFSAERPKGSFSTLEIQRTEQGDSAMYLCASSSPPVGGGSEKLFFGSGTQLSVL.

The chain joins TRBV28 to TRBJ2-7; TRBD1 agrees at 9 bases. CDR1 MDHEN and CDR2 SYDVKM come from the germline V gene. V was clipped by 3 bases and J by 2 bases; unmatched bases: 5. CDR3 length equals 15 residues. For the CDR3, the DNA is TGTGCCAGCAGTTTCTCGGACAGGGGCACCTACGAGCAGTACTTC. Amino acids: CASSFSDRGTYEQYF. Variable domain in full (rest from reference TRBV28 and TRBJ2-7): DVKVTQSSRYLVKRTGEKVFLECVQDMDHENMFWYRQDPGLGLRLIYFSYDVKMKEKGDIPEGYSVSREKKERFSLILESASTNQTSMYLCASSFSDRGTYEQYFGPGTRLTVT.

This chain links TRBV30 with TRBJ1-2; 7 nucleotides line up with TRBD1. The V gene end was trimmed by 2 bases and the J gene end by 5 bases; junction bases not matched to a gene: 8. CDR3 length equals 14 residues. Germline assignment: CDR1 GTSNPN and CDR2 SVGIG (reference sequence). The CDR3 protein is CAWSKTGQFYGYTF. For the CDR3, the DNA is TGTGCCTGGAGTAAGACGGGACAGTTTTATGGCTACACCTTC.

This clone was found a few times. The chain's CDR3 is CASSDNQPQHF. CDR3 DNA: TGTGCCAGCAGTGACAATCAGCCCCAGCATTTT. The chain uses TRBV6-1 and TRBJ1-5; D unclear. Per the germline V gene, CDR1 is MNHNS and CDR2 is SASEGT. V was trimmed by 3 bases and J by 3 bases, leaving 0 bases between them. The CDR3 is 11 amino acids.

The chain employs TRBV5-1 and TRBJ1-5, with D possibly being TRBD1 (5 bases). V lost 4 bases to trimming and J lost 0 bases, with 14 bases between them. This CDR3 has 16 residues. The V gene's germline CDR1 is SGHRS and CDR2 YFSETQ. The CDR3 DNA sequence: TGCGCCAGCAGCCCGGGGGAGGGAAATAGCAATCAGCCCCAGCATTTT. Protein: CASSPGEGNSNQPQHF.

The V call is TRBV13, the J call TRBJ2-5; the D is unclear. The CDR3 covers 14 residues. The V and J ends lost 3 bases and 2 bases respectively, with 10 bases between them. The germline CDR1 and CDR2 sequences are PRHDT and FYEKMQ (reference sequence). The CDR3 spells CASSLVGPQETQYF. The CDR3, as DNA: TGTGCCAGCAGCTTGGTAGGACCACAAGAGACCCAGTACTTC.

Points on this clone: Other DNA sequences in the sample encode the same CDR3. The chain links TRBV9 to TRBJ1-2; D may be TRBD1 (5 bases). CDR1 and CDR2 from the germline V gene are SGDLS and YYNGEE. Trimming cost V 0 bases and J 2 bases, with 8 bases left between them. CDR3 length: 14 amino acids. The CDR3 DNA sequence: TGTGCCAGCAGCGTAGACCAGGGAAACTATGGCTACACCTTC. Protein: CASSVDQGNYGYTF.